Below, one T cell receptor (beta chain) is given with its context. This sample is part of a study of T-cell reconstitution after alpha-beta-depleted transplantation in children. Germline CDR1 is MNHNS and CDR2 is SASEGT. Trimming took 7 bases from V and 1 from J, leaving 13 bases between them. The CDR3 consists of 14 residues. Unique molecular identifiers were used to barcode this TCRbeta library. Each CDR3 protein gets one entry after TCRdb re-called the PCR reads with MiXCR. The data hold 350,000 to 400,000 distinct CDR3 sequences, with 13% observed a single time. This TCR came from a human donor who donated a stem cell graft to a child with Fanconi anemia. The gene calls are TRBV6-1 and TRBJ1-1; D is possibly TRBD1 (5 bases). The sample in question was PBMCs, obtained from the stem cell graft. This CDR3 is CASIRSRANTEAFF. Written as DNA, the CDR3 is TGTGCCAGCATACGGTCCAGGGCGAACACTGAAGCTTTCTTT.